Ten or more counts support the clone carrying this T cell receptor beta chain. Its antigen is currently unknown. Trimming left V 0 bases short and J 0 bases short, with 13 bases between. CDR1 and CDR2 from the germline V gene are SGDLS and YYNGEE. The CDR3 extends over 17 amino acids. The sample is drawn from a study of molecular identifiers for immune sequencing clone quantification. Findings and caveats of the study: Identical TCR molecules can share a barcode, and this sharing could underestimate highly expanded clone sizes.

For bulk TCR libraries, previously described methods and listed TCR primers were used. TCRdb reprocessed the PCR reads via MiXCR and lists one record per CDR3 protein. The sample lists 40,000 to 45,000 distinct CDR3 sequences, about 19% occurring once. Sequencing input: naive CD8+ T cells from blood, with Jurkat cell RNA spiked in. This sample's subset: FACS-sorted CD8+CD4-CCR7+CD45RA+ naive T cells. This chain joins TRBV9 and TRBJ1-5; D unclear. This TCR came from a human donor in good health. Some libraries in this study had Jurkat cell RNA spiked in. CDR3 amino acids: CASSVGADLYSNQPQHF. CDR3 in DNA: TGTGCCAGCAGCGTAGGGGCGGACCTCTATAGCAATCAGCCCCAGCATTTT.